Listed here are 2 T cell receptor beta chains from one sample, sequenced in a study of control samples from healthy donors and cancer patients (dated by TCRdb to 2020 to 2022). The library was made by the immunoSEQ multiplex PCR assay. TCRdb took over this immuneACCESS table, retaining in-frame rearrangements with V and J assigned. Such tables are incomplete; in checked studies, under half of the missing clones stem from an unresolved V gene, and the remainder is unexplained. Recorded for this sample are roughly 150,000 clones; about 86% of them occurred a single time. Roughly 1.7% of the sample lies in the top ten. The sequenced sample was blood. Receptors originate from a man aged 18 to 30 in good health.

The rearrangement links TRBV7-2 to TRBJ2-7, with unresolved D. The V end lost 0 bases, the J end lost 0 bases, and 9 bases lay between the germline ends. Germline V CDR1 and CDR2: SGHTA, FQGNSA. The CDR3 runs 15 residues. The CDR3 protein is CASSLAGKPSYEQYF. The CDR3 region has the DNA TGTGCCAGCAGCTTAGCGGGCAAGCCCTCCTACGAGCAGTACTTC.

The sample holds a few counts of this clone. This chain links TRBV4-1 with TRBJ1-2, with TRBD1 as a possible D gene (5 bases). The germline gives CDR1 MGHRA, CDR2 YSYEKL. This CDR3 has 14 residues. V shed 1 base and J shed 4 bases, with 10 bases lying between them. CDR3 sequence reads: CASSQADSPYGYTF. The DNA for the CDR3 is TGCGCCAGCAGCCAAGCCGACAGCCCCTATGGCTACACCTTC.